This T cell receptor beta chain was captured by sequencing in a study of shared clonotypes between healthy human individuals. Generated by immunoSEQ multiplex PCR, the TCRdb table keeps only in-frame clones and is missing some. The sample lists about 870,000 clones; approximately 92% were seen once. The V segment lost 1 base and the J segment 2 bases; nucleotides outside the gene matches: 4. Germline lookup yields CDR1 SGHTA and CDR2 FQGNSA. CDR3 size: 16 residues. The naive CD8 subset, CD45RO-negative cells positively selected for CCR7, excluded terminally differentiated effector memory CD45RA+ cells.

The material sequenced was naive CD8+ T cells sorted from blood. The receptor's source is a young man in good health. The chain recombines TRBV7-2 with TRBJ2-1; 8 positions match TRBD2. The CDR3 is CASSLVPGGTYNEQFF. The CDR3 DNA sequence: TGTGCCAGCAGCTTAGTCCCGGGAGGGACCTACAATGAGCAGTTCTTC.